This T cell receptor beta chain came from a study of cytomegalovirus exposure and HLA in healthy donors. The PCR ran on 60 Vbeta and 13 Jbeta primers. The assay was immunoSEQ multiplex PCR, and TCRdb's table has in-frame clones only and misses some. The data contain roughly 180,000 clones, 65% to 85% of them singletons. Germline values: CDR1 SGHVS, CDR2 FNYEAQ. CDR3 size: 18 residues. The ends lost 1 base at V and 3 bases at J; junction bases unmatched: 7. The sequenced sample was PBMCs. The clonotype originates from a girl between 5 and 17 years old in good health and CMV-seropositive. J is TRBJ2-1 and V is TRBV7-6; TRBD2 matches at 12 bases. The CDR3 DNA is TGTGCCAGCAGCTTAGTAGCTAGCGGGAGGGCCTTCTACAATGAGCAGTTCTTC. Protein product: CASSLVASGRAFYNEQFF.